The entry below gives a single TCR beta chain sequence along with its context. Participant reports of clinical history set cohort assignment. Germline V CDR1 and CDR2: LNHDA, SQIVND (reference sequence). V lost 5 bases to trimming and J lost 0 bases, with 15 bases between them. CDR3 length: 16 amino acids. This sample stems from a study of blood T cell repertoires in COVID-19. Produced via immunoSEQ multiplex PCR; TCRdb's table is partial and in-frame only. The table includes fewer than 350,000 clones, roughly 85% detected once. Sequenced sample: PBMCs or T cells enriched from blood (not recorded which). J is TRBJ2-3 and V is TRBV19; D may be TRBD2 (6 bases). The receptor was isolated from a woman aged 30 to 39 who had been exposed to COVID-19. CDR3 protein: CASSSGGGTSTDTQYF. The CDR3 coding sequence is TGTGCCAGTAGTTCAGGTGGTGGGACTAGCACAGATACGCAGTATTTT.